The entry that follows covers one T cell receptor beta chain sequence. The data were taken from a study of T-cell reconstitution after alpha-beta-depleted transplantation in children. Unique molecular identifiers tagged the TCRbeta library. TCRdb recomputed calls from the PCR reads with MiXCR, one row per CDR3 protein. The table lists roughly 98,000 distinct CDR3 sequences, 15% to 19% of them singletons. Deletions cut 6 bases from V and 7 bases from J, with 10 bases between. This CDR3 is built from 12 residues. The germline V gene encodes CDR1 SGHTA and CDR2 FQGNSA. The sequenced sample was PBMCs, mostly from graft donor cells, obtained 180 days after TCRalphabeta/CD19-depleted stem cell transplant. The TCR comes from a male patient aged 2-10 years who had a stem cell transplant for acute lymphoblastic leukemia, so the T cells may come from the graft donor. The chain recombines TRBV7-2 with TRBJ2-1; D not certain. CDR3 coding DNA: TGTGCCAGCAGGGCTATAGAGAATGAGCAGTTCTTC. This codes for CASRAIENEQFF. Filled out from reference TRBV7-2 and TRBJ2-1, the complete variable domain reads GAGVSQSPSNKVTEKGKDVELRCDPISGHTALYWYRQSLGQGLEFLIYFQGNSAPDKSGLPSDRFSAERTGGSVSTLTIQRTQQEDSAVYLCASRAIENEQFFGPGTRLTVL.